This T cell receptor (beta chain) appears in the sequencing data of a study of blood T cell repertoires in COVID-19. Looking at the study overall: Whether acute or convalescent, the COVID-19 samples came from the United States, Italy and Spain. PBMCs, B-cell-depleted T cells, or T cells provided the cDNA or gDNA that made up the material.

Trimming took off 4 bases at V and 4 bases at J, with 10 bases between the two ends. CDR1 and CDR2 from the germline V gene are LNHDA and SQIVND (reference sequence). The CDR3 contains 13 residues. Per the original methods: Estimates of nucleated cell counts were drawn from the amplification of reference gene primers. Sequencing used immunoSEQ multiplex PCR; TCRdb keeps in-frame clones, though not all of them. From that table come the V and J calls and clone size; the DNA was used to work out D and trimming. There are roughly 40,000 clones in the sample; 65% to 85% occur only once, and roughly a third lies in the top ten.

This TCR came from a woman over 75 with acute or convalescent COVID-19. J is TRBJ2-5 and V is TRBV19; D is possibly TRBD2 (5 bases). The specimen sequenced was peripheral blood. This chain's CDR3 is CASSRTDGETQYF. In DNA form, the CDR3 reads TGTGCCAGTAGTAGGACTGACGGAGAGACCCAGTACTTC. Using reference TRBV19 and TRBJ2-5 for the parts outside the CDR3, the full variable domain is DGGITQSPKYLFRKEGQNVTLSCEQNLNHDAMYWYRQDPGQGLRLIYYSQIVNDFQKGDIAEGYSVSREKKESFPLTVTSAQKNPTAFYLCASSRTDGETQYFGPGTRLLVL.